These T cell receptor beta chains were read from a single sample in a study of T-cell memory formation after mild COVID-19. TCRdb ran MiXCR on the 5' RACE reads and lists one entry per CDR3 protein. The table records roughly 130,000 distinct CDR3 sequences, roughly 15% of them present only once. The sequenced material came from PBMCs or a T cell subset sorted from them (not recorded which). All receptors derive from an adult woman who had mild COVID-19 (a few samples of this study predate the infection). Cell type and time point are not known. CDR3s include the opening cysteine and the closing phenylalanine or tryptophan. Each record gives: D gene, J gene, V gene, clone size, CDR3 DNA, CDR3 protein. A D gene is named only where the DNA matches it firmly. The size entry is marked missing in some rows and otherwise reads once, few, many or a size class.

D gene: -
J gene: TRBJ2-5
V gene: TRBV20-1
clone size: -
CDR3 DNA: TGCAGTGCTAGAGAGGGCAGCCAAGAGACCCAGTACTTC
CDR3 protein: CSAREGSQETQYF

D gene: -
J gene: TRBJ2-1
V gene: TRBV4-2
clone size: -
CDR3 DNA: TGTGCCAGCAGCCAAGAATCGGCGAGTAGCCTCTCCTACAATGAGCAGTTCTTC
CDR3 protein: CASSQESASSLSYNEQFF

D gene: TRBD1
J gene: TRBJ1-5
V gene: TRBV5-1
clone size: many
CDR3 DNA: TGCGCCAGCAGCCTCGCCCCACAGGGGACAGGTGGCAATCAGCCCCAGCATTTT
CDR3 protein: CASSLAPQGTGGNQPQHF

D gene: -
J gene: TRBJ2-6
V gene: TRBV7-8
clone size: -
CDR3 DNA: TGTGCCAGCAGCTTTGGCGCCTCTGGGGCCAACGTCCTGACTTTC
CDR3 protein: CASSFGASGANVLTF

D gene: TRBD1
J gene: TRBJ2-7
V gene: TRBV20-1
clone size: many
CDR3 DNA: TGCAGTGCTAGGGACCACAGGGGTCCGGGGTACGAGCAGTACTTC
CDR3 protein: CSARDHRGPGYEQYF

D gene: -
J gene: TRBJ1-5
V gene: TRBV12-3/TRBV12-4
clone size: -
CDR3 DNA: TGTGCCAGCAGTTCCGGGGGGCGCGGAGGTCAGCCCCAGCATTTT
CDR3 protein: CASSSGGRGGQPQHF

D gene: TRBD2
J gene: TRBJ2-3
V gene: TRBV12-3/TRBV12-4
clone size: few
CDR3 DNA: TGTGCCAGCAGTCCAGGGACTAGCCCCGGATGGTATTTT
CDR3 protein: CASSPGTSPGWYF

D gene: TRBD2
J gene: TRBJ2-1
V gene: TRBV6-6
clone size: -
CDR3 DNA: TGTGCCAGCAGCCACCTAGCGGGGCCCTACAATGAGCAGTTCTTC
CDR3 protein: CASSHLAGPYNEQFF

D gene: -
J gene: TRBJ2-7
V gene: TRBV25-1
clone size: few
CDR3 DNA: TGTGCCAGCAGCAAAGGACAGACCTCCTACGAGCAGTACTTC
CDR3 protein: CASSKGQTSYEQYF

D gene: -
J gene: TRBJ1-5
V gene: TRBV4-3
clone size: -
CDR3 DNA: TGCGCCAGCAGCCAAGATCGAAGGGATCAGCCCCAGCATTTT
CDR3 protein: CASSQDRRDQPQHF

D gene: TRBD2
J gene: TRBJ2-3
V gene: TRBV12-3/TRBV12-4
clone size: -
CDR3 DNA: TGTGCCAGCAGGGCTAGCGGGGGGACCCGGGTTACGCAGTATTTT
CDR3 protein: CASRASGGTRVTQYF

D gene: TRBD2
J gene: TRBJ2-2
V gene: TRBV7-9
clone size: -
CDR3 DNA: TGTGCCAGCAGCTCGGATCGGGGGGGCCCCGGGGAGCTGTTTTTT
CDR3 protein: CASSSDRGGPGELFF

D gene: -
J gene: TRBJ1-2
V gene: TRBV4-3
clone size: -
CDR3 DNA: TGCGCCAGCAGCCAAGGACAGCATCCATTCTATGGCTACACCTTC
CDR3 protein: CASSQGQHPFYGYTF

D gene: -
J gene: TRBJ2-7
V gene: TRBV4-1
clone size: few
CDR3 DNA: TGCGCCAGCAGCCAAGCTGCAGGGGTCCACGAGCAGTACTTC
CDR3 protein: CASSQAAGVHEQYF

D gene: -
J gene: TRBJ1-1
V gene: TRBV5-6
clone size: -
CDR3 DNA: TGTGCCAGCAGCGGTTTGAGGCACACTGAAGCTTTCTTT
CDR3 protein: CASSGLRHTEAFF

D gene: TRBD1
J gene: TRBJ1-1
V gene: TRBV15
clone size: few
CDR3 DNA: TGTGCCACCAGCAGAGGGGCACTAGACAGGGGGACTGAAGCTTTCTTT
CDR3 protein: CATSRGALDRGTEAFF

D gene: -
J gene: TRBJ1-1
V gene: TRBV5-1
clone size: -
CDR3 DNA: TGCGCCAGCAGCTACACGGGCGAGAACACTGAAGCTTTCTTT
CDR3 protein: CASSYTGENTEAFF

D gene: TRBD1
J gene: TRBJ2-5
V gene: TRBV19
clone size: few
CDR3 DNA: TGTGCCAGTAGTCGACAGGGGGGGCAGGAGACCCAGTACTTC
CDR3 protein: CASSRQGGQETQYF

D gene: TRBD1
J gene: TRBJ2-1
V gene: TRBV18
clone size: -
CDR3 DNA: TGTGCCAGCTCACCGAGGACAGGGTACAATGAGCAGTTCTTC
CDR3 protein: CASSPRTGYNEQFF

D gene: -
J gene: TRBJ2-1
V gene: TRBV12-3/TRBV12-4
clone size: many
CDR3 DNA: TGTGCCAGCAGTCCCCACCTGGCCTTCGGGGATGAGCAGTTCTTC
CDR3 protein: CASSPHLAFGDEQFF

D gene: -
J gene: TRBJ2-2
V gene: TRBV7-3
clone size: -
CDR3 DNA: TGTGCCAGCAGCTTAGGGTTTGGGTACACCGGGGAGCTGTTTTTT
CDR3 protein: CASSLGFGYTGELFF

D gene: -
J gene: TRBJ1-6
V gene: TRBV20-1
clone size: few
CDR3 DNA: TGCAGTGCTCTCAGATTCACTAATTCACCCCTCCACTTT
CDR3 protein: CSALRFTNSPLHF

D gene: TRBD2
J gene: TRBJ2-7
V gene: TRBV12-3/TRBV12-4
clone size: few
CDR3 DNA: TGTGCCGGCGCGGGGATAGCGGGAGGGCCCTGCGAGCAGTACTTC
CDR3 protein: CAGAGIAGGPCEQYF

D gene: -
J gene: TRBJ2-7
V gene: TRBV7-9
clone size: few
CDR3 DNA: TGTGCCAGCAGCTTTCAACAGTCGGACGAGCAGTACTTC
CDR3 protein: CASSFQQSDEQYF

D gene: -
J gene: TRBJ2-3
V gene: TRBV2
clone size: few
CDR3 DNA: TGTGCCAGCACCGTCACAGATACGCAGTATTTT
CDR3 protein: CASTVTDTQYF

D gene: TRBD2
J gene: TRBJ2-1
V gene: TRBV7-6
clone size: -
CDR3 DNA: TGTGCCAGCAGCTTAGCGCCGCCTAGCGGGGATTACAATGAGCAGTTCTTC
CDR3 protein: CASSLAPPSGDYNEQFF

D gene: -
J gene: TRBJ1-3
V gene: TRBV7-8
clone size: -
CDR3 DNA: TGTGCCAGCAGCTTATTGACGGGGGCGCTCGGAAACACCATATATTTT
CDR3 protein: CASSLLTGALGNTIYF

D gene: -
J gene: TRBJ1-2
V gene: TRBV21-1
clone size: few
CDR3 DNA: TGTGCCAGCAGCCTCGGACATCCCGCCTATGGCTACACCTTC
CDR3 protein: CASSLGHPAYGYTF

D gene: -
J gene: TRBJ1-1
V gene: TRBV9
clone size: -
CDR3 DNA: TGTGCCAGCAGCCCGACAACATCGGGGACTGAAGCTTTCTTT
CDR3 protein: CASSPTTSGTEAFF

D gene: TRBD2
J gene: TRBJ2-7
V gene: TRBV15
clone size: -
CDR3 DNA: TGTGCCACCAGCAGGCCCACTAGCGGGGCCTACGAGCAGTACTTC
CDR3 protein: CATSRPTSGAYEQYF

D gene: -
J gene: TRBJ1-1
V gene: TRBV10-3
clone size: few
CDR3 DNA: TGTGCCATCAGCTTCCGGGGGAACACTGAAGCTTTCTTT
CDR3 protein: CAISFRGNTEAFF

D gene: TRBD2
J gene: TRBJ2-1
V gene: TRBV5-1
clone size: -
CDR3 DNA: TGCGCCAGCAGCTTGGGGCTAGCGGGGCGCCACAATGAGCAGTTCTTC
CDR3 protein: CASSLGLAGRHNEQFF

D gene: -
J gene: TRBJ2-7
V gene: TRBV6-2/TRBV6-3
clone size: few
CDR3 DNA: TGTGCCAGCAGCCCCCTCGAAGTCTCCTACGAGCAGTACTTC
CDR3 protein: CASSPLEVSYEQYF

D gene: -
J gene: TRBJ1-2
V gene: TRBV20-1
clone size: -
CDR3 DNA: TGCAGTGCCACCAGCGGCCGGAGGAACTTTAACTATGGCTACACCTTC
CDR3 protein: CSATSGRRNFNYGYTF

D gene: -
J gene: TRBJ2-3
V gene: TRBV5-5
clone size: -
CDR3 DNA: TGTGCCAGCAGCTTGGAATGGACAGATACGCAGTATTTT
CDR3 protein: CASSLEWTDTQYF

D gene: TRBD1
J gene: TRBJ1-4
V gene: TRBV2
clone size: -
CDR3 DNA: TGTGCCAGCAGTGAAGCCATCAGAACGGACAGGGAAGATGAAAAACTGTTTTTT
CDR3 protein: CASSEAIRTDREDEKLFF

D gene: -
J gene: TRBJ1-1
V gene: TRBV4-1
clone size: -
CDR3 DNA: TGCGCCAGCAGCGTACCCGGGACGAACACTGAAGCTTTCTTT
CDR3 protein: CASSVPGTNTEAFF

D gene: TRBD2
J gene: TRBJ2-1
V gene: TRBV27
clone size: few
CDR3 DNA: TGTGCCAGCACCCCGGGGGGGCAGTTCTTC
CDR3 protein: CASTPGGQFF

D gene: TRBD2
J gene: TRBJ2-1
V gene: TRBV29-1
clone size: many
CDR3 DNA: TGCAGCGTTGGGGTCCGACTAGCGGCATACAATGAGCAGTTCTTC
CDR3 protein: CSVGVRLAAYNEQFF

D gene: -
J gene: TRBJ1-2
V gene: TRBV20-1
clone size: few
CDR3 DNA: TGCAGTGCTGCCCGGACCTACGCTAACTATGGCTACACCTTC
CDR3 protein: CSAARTYANYGYTF

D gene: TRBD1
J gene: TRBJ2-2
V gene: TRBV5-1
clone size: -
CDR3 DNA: TGCGCCAGCAGCTCGAGGACAGGGGGGGCCGGGGAGCTGTTTTTT
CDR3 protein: CASSSRTGGAGELFF

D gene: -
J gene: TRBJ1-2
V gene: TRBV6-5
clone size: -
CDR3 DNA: TGTGCCAGCAGTTACTCAGGGGGAGAGGACTATGGCTACACCTTC
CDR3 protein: CASSYSGGEDYGYTF

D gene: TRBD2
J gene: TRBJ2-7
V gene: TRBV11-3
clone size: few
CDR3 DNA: TGTGCCAGCAGCTCCTCCCCCGGGCTAGCGGGAGGCGAGCAGTACTTC
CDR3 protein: CASSSSPGLAGGEQYF

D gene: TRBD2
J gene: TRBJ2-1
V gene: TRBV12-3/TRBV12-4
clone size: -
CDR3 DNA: TGTGCCAGCAGCGTCAGACTAGCGGGGTACAATGAGAAGTTCTTC
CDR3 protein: CASSVRLAGYNEKFF

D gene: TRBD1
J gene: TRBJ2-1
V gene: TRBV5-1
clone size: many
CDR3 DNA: TGCGCCAGCAGCTCGGGACAGGGAGGTAATGAGCAGTTCTTC
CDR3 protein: CASSSGQGGNEQFF

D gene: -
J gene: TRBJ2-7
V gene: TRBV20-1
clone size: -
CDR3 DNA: TGCAGTGCTACCACACCGGCTGGGTCCTACGAGCAGTACTTC
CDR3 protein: CSATTPAGSYEQYF

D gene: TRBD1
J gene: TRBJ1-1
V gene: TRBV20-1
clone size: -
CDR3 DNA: TGCAGTGCTAGAGATCGCCCCGGACAGGGTATGAACACTGAAGCTTTCTTT
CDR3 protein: CSARDRPGQGMNTEAFF

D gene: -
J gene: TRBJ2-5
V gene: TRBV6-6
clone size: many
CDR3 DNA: TGTGCCAGCAGTCACGTAGCGGTTGTAAAAGAGACCCAGTACTTC
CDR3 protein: CASSHVAVVKETQYF

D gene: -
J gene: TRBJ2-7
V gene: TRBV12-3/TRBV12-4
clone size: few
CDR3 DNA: TGTGCCAGCAGTTTAAAGAGCTCCTACGAGCAGTACTTC
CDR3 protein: CASSLKSSYEQYF

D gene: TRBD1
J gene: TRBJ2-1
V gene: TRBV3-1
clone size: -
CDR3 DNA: TGTGCCAGCAGCCAAGCAGAGGGGGCAAGGGAGCAGTTCTTC
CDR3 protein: CASSQAEGAREQFF

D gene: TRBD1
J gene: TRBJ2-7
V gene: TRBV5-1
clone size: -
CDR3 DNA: TGCGCCAGCAGCTTGGCCCCCTTGGGACAGGGGAAGCGGGAGCAGTACTTC
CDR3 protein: CASSLAPLGQGKREQYF

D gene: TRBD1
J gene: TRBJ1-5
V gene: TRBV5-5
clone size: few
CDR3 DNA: TGTGCCAGCAGCTTCACAGGGGTACAGCCCCAGCATTTT
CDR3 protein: CASSFTGVQPQHF

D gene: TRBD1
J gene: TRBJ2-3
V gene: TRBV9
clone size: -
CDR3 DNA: TGTGCCAGCAGCGGAACAGGGGGGCCACAGATTCCTGGTACGCAGTATTTT
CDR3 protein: CASSGTGGPQIPGTQYF

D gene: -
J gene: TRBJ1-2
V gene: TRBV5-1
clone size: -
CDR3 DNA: TGCGCCAGCAGCTTGGCCGGGCAGGGGAAAGAAGGCTACACCTTC
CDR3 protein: CASSLAGQGKEGYTF